These T cell receptor beta chains were read from a single sample in a study of T cells of healthy individuals. Each CDR3 protein gets one entry after TCRdb re-called the 5' RACE reads with MiXCR. The table lists 100,000 or so distinct CDR3 sequences, 17% of them singletons. The receptors here all came from a human donor in good health. Each CDR3 is given with its conserved first and last residue. D genes are given only for firm matches. Rows may omit the clone size; those that give it use once, few, many or a size class.

len,d_gene,abundance,v_gene,j_gene,CDR3nt,CDR3aa
15,TRBD1,.,TRBV12-3/TRBV12-4,TRBJ2-1,TGTGCCAGCAGTCCACCGGGACAGGGATCGAATGAGCAGTTCTTC,CASSPPGQGSNEQFF
13,.,many,TRBV28,TRBJ1-5,TGTGCCAGCAGTTTACTCCCGAATCAGCCCCAGCATTTT,CASSLLPNQPQHF
16,TRBD2,.,TRBV12-3/TRBV12-4,TRBJ2-1,TGTGCCAGCAGTTCCCCTTTAGCGGGGGACTACAATGAGCAGTTCTTC,CASSSPLAGDYNEQFF
17,TRBD2,.,TRBV20-1,TRBJ2-1,TGCAGTGCTAGAGCCCAAGGCGGGACTAACTCCTACAATGAGCAGTTCTTC,CSARAQGGTNSYNEQFF
15,TRBD2,.,TRBV20-1,TRBJ2-5,TGCAGTGCGTTTCCCTTAGCGGGAGGGCAAGAGACCCAGTACTTC,CSAFPLAGGQETQYF
15,TRBD2,few,TRBV4-1,TRBJ2-1,TGCGCCAGCAGCCCTACTAGCGGACCCTACAATGAGCAGTTCTTC,CASSPTSGPYNEQFF
16,.,.,TRBV6-5,TRBJ2-6,TGTGCCACTAAAAGGACATTTTCGTCTGGGGCCAACGTCCTGACTTTC,CATKRTFSSGANVLTF
16,.,few,TRBV20-1,TRBJ1-5,TGCAGTGCTAGGGGGCCCACCGACAGTAGCAATCAGCCCCAGCATTTT,CSARGPTDSSNQPQHF
16,.,many,TRBV27,TRBJ1-3,TGTGCCAGCAGCCCTATGCGGACGGGTTCTGGAAACACCATATATTTT,CASSPMRTGSGNTIYF
17,TRBD2,once,TRBV18,TRBJ2-5,TGTGCCAGCTCACCACCGGCGGGGGGCCCCCTTAAAGAGACCCAGTACTTC,CASSPPAGGPLKETQYF
13,TRBD2,.,TRBV6-2/TRBV6-3,TRBJ2-7,TGTGCCAGCAGTCGGGACTACACCTACGAGCAGTACTTC,CASSRDYTYEQYF
15,TRBD1,.,TRBV7-9,TRBJ2-2,TGTGCCAGCATCGCCGGGACAGGGGGCTCCGGGGAGCTGTTTTTT,CASIAGTGGSGELFF
11,.,.,TRBV7-9,TRBJ1-5,TGTGCCAGCAGCTTAGACGGGCCCCAGCATTTT,CASSLDGPQHF
13,.,.,TRBV29-1,TRBJ2-5,TGCAGCGGGGTTTCCGGGACCCAAGAGACCCAGTACTTC,CSGVSGTQETQYF
15,TRBD1,many,TRBV29-1,TRBJ1-3,TGCAGCGTCAAGACAGGGGTCGGGTCTGGAAACACCATATATTTT,CSVKTGVGSGNTIYF
13,.,many,TRBV7-2,TRBJ1-4,TGTGCCAGCAGCTTACGGCATAATGAAAAACTGTTTTTT,CASSLRHNEKLFF
15,TRBD2,.,TRBV11-1,TRBJ2-5,TGTGCCAGCAGCCCTAGCGGAGCAGAAGGAGAGACCCAGTACTTC,CASSPSGAEGETQYF
15,.,.,TRBV7-2,TRBJ2-7,TGTGCCAGCAGCTTAGGGGACCCAGGTCCCTACGAGCAGTACTTC,CASSLGDPGPYEQYF
14,.,.,TRBV6-6,TRBJ2-2,TGTGCCAGCAGTTACTCGACCATCACCGGGGAGCTGTTTTTT,CASSYSTITGELFF
14,.,.,TRBV20-1,TRBJ2-7,TGCAGTGCTAGCCCTGGCGGTAGCTCCTACGAGCAGTACTTC,CSASPGGSSYEQYF
12,.,.,TRBV20-1,TRBJ2-1,TGCAGTGCTAGAGCGGGAGCCTATGAGCAGTTCTTC,CSARAGAYEQFF
14,.,many,TRBV12-3/TRBV12-4,TRBJ1-1,.,CASSFGPGGTEAFF
13,.,.,TRBV25-1,TRBJ1-5,TGTGCCAGCAGTGAAGGGGGAAATCAGCCCCAGCATTTT,CASSEGGNQPQHF
10,.,.,TRBV7-9,TRBJ2-5,TGTGCCAGCACCGAGGAGACCCAGTACTTC,CASTEETQYF
15,.,.,TRBV6-2/TRBV6-3,TRBJ2-1,TGTGCCAGCAGCGGGCGGGATTTTGTTCGTAATGAGCAGTTCTTC,CASSGRDFVRNEQFF
14,.,.,TRBV4-3,TRBJ2-7,TGCGCCAGCAGCCAAGAAGCCCCCTCCTACAAGCAGTACTTC,CASSQEAPSYKQYF
16,TRBD1,.,TRBV4-2,TRBJ2-6,TGTGCCAGTACCGGGACAGCCAGCTCTGGGGCCAACGTCCTGACTTTC,CASTGTASSGANVLTF
13,.,.,TRBV12-3/TRBV12-4,TRBJ1-2,TGTGCCAGCAGTTTGGATGATAACTATGGCTACACCTTC,CASSLDDNYGYTF